This is a list of T cell receptor beta chains from one sample in a study of relationships among human T cell subsets. Each CDR3 protein gets one entry after TCRdb re-called the multiplex PCR reads with MiXCR. The sample holds more than 7,000 distinct CDR3 sequences, roughly 54% seen once. The sequenced sample was memory T cells sorted from blood. All receptors come from a man aged 35 to 55 in good health. CDR3s include the opening cysteine and the closing phenylalanine or tryptophan.

v_call | cdr3_aa
TRBV11-2 | CASSLVPGANTEAFF
TRBV11-2 | CASSLDPRSGLFF
TRBV11-2 | CASSHDPLGGPGAQYF
TRBV7-9 | CASSPRSGELFF
TRBV16 | CASSQSTENTEAFF
TRBV7-9 | CASAGTGNNEQFF
TRBV2 | CASSEVGRATGELFF
TRBV7-9 | CASSFRERNNEQFF
TRBV19 | CASSRGQWNQPQHF
TRBV10-3 | CAISGLDNEQFF
TRBV6-5 | CASRGQGHNQPQHF
TRBV30 | CAWSVGQVMNTEAFF
TRBV10-3 | CAIKQGADSPLHF
TRBV11-1 | CASSLSQGPYNEQFF
TRBV5-5 | CASSLLPSGVYTQYF
TRBV6-6 | CASQGIYEQYF
TRBV5-6 | CASSLWASGSSYNEQFF
TRBV10-3 | CAIRGRLSYEQYF
TRBV29-1 | CSVCNPGGDTQYF
TRBV6-5 | CASSPGTGGNQPQHF
TRBV4-2 | CASSQDGSYNEQFF
TRBV11-2 | CASSLAGTRGYEQYF
TRBV19 | CASSIGGDNSPLHF
TRBV20-1 | CSAKVISGSETQYF
TRBV11-2 | CASSMPRDSYTDTQYF
TRBV12-3/TRBV12-4 | CASSSQGIVSEQYF
TRBV4-1 | CASSQGAVRNIQYF
TRBV10-3 | CAISRDRGSLYGYTF